This TCR beta chain was found in a study of Tregs in tolerant kidney transplant recipients (dated by TCRdb to between 2017 and 2020). Some background on the complete study: Transplants used related donors with nonmyeloablative bone marrow transplantation; mixed chimerism was transient in the human trials. The study used TCRbeta sequencing to identify donor-specific regulatory T cells before combined kidney and bone marrow transplantation, then tracked those cells after transplant.

For TCRbeta CDR3 sequencing, genomic DNA from the sorted cells was extracted using the QIAGEN DNeasy Blood and Tissue Kit. High-throughput TCRbeta CDR3 sequencing, including PCR amplification with bias correction and internal controls, was performed commercially through immunoSEQ. The source study handled its data this way. Unique productive TCRbeta sequences were defined by CDR3 nucleotide sequence where primers matched, otherwise by CDR3 amino acid sequence with Vbeta and Jbeta genes. As a correction for sorting error, sequences shared between sorted populations at a frequency ratio of 2:1 or less were discarded, and the remaining shared sequences were assigned to the higher population. Donor-reactive sequences were defined as at least 5-fold expanded in CFSE-low cells versus unstimulated cells, with frequency of at least 0.01% in CFSE-low cells. Jensen-Shannon divergence calculated on the top 100 TCRbeta sequences ranked by frequency was used to measure repertoire divergence. For samples with multiple sequencing runs, sorting error was corrected in each run separately before the runs were combined. The immuneACCESS repertoire file appears here via TCRdb, limited to in-frame rearrangements. These files lack a portion of the clones; in checked studies, under half of the deficit traces to unresolved V genes, and the cause of the others is not known. Clone size and V and J calls were adopted from that table, with D and trimming inferred from the DNA. The sample table lists about 100,000 clones, around 89% of them with a count of one. The top ten constitute approximately 0.34% of the sample.

On this clone itself: Its target antigen remains unknown. There are no base qualities to consult, and no much larger clone falls within one base.

The time point label on this specimen signifies: blood sample drawn before combined kidney and bone marrow transplant. Unstimulated Tregs (CD4+CD25+CD127-), CD4+ non-Tregs (CD4+CD25-), CD4 and CD8 cells were FACS-sorted from thawed PBMCs. The patients were several recipients of combined kidney and bone marrow transplants from the ITN036ST trial, and samples were available only from these trial subjects. Healthy control blood was processed to PBMCs with a Ficoll density gradient and then cryopreserved, whereas patient PBMCs were collected both before and after transplant. Results the study describes overall, beyond this receptor: Biological reproducibility was not directly assessed, although technical replication error appeared to be minimal. For some patients, the PCR primers changed as time went on, which meant samples from those patients could not be compared with one another at the nucleotide level. Donor-specific Treg expansion was found to exceed global Treg expansion in tolerant patients, suggesting antigen-driven rather than nonspecific expansion. The study was limited by small patient numbers, and the findings need validation in larger populations and under other immunosuppression protocols. Expanding Tregs with activated donor B cells appeared to identify the most biologically relevant and donor-specific TCRbeta repertoire.

For CDR1 and CDR2, the germline V gene (reference sequence) lists LNHDA and SQIVND. After removal of 7 bases from V and 12 bases from J, the junction retains 10 bases not matched to a gene. The CDR3 sequence holds 14 residues, the cysteine and phenylalanine included. Here the CDR3 DNA is all that survives: 42 bases in frame from base 1. The TCR sequence derives from a human donor who received a combined kidney and bone marrow transplant. Here the sequenced sample was CD4+ T cells from blood, taken before the transplant. The rearrangement combines TRBV19 with TRBJ1-4, and 11 junctional nucleotides match TRBD1. The encoded CDR3 is CASTQSDRGLELFF. The nucleotide sequence is TGTGCCAGTACTCAGTCGGACAGGGGGCTAGAACTGTTTTTT.